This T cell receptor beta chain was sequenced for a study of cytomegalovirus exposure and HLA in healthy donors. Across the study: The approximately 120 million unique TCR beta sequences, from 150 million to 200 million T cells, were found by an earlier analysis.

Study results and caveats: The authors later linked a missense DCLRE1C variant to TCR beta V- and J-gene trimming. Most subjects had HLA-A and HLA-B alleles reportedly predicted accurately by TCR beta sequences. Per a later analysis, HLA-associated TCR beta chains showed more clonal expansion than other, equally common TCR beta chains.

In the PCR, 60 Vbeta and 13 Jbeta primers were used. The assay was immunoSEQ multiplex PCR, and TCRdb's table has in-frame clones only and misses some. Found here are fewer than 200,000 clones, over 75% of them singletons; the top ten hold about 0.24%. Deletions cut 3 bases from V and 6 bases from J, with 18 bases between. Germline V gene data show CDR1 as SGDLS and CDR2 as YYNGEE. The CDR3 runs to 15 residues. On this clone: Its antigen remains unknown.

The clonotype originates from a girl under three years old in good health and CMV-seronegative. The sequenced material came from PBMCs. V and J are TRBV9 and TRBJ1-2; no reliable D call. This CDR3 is CASSALSSNLDGYTF. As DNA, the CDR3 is TGTGCCAGCAGCGCACTTTCATCAAATTTAGATGGCTACACCTTC.